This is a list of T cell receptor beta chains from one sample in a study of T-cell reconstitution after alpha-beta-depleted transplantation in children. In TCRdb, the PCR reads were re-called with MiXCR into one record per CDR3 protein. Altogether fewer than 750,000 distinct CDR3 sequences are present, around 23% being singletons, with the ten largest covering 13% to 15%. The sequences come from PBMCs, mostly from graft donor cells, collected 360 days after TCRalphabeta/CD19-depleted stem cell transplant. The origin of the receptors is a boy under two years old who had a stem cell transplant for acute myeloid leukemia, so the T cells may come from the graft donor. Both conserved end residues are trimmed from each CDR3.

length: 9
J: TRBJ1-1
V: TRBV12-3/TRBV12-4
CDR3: ASSFGVVAF

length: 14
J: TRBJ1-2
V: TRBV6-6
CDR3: ASSRAGTGFSYGYT

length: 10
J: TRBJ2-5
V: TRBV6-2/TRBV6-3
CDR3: ASSYWLETQY

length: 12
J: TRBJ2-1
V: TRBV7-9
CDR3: ASSYRDAYNEQF

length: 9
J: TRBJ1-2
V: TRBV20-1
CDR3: SVLQNYGYT

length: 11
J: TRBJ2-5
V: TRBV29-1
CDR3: SVLGGGRETQY

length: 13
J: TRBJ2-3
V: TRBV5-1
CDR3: ASSLVATSTDTQY

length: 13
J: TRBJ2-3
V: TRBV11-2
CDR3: ASSLKGGLGDTQY

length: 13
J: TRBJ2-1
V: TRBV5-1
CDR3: ASSTTSGDYNEQF

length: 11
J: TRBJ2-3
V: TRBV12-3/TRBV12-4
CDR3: ASSVHSTDTQY

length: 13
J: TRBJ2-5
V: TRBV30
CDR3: AWSPGTGDQETQY

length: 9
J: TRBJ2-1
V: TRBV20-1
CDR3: SGLGWGEQF

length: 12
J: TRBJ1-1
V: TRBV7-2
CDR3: ASSLDRGEGEAF

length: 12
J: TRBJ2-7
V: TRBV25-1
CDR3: ASSGHRVTYEQY

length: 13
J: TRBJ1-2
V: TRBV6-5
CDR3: ASSSRPSQNYGYT

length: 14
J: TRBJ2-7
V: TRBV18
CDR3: ASSQSGRGNPSEQY

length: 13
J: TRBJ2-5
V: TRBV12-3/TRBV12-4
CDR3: ASSSDDRITETQY

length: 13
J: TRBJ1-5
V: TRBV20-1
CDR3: SARPWGNSNQPQH

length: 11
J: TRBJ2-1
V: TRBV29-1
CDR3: SVGWGYVNEQF

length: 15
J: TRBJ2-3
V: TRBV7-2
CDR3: ASSLAIGLAGTDTQY

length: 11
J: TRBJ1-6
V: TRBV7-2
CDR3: ASSFWQNSPLH

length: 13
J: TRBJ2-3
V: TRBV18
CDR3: ASSPTEGGGDTQY

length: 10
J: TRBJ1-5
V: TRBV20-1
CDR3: SARKGWQPQH

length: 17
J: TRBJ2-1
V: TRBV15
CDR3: ATSRDKARNPGDRDEQF

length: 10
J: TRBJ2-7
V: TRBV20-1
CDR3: SANRETYEQY

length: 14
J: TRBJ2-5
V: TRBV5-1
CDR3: ASSLTRTGDQETQY

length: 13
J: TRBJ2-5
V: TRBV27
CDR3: ASRASGHSPRAQY

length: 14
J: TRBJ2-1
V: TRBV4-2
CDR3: ASSQDAGGPMGEQF

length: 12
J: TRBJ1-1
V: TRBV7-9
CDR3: ASSLQEADTEAF

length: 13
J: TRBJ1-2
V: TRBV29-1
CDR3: SVVGNDRVGYGYT